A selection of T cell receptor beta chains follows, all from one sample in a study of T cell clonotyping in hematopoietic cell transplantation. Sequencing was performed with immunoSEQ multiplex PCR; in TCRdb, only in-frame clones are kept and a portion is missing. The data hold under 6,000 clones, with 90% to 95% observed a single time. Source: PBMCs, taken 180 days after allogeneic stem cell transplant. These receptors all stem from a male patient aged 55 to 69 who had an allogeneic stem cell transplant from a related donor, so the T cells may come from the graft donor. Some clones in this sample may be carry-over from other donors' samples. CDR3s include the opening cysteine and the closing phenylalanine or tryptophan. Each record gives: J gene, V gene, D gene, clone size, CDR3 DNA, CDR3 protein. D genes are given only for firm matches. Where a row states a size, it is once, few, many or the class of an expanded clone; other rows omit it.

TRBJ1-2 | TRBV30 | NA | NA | TGTGCCTGGAGTTCTATGACGGGAGAAGTGAGCGGCTATGGCTACACCTTC | CAWSSMTGEVSGYGYTF
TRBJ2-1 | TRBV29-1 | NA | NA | TGCAGCGTTGAGGGGTCGGGACTGATCGATGAGCAGTTCTTC | CSVEGSGLIDEQFF
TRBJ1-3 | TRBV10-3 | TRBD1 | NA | TGTGCCATCAGTGAGTCAACAGGAGGGGGCCAGAACACCATATATTTT | CAISESTGGGQNTIYF
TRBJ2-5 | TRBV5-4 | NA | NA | TGTGCCAGCAGCGATCCGGGCCTGTATCGTGGTGAGACCCAGTACTTC | CASSDPGLYRGETQYF
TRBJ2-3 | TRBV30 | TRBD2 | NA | TGTGCCTGGAGTTGGGACTATGAAGATACGCAGTATTTT | CAWSWDYEDTQYF
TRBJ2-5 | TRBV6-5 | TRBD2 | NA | TGTGCCAGCAGGGGCGGGGGGATAAGGGAGACCCAGTACTTC | CASRGGGIRETQYF
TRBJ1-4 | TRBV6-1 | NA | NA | TGTGCCAGCAGTGAAGTGGGTGAAAAACTGTTTTTT | CASSEVGEKLFF
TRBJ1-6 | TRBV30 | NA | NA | TGTGCCTGGAGTGGACAGATATATAATTCACCCCTCCACTTT | CAWSGQIYNSPLHF
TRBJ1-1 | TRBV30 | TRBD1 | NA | TGTGCCTGGAGTGTACTTGGGCAGGGGGCTGAAGCTTTCTTT | CAWSVLGQGAEAFF
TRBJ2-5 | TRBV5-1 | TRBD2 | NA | TGCGCCAGCAGCTTGGTGGCGGGGGGCCTAGAGGGGTTTTCAGAGACCCAGTACTTC | CASSLVAGGLEGFSETQYF
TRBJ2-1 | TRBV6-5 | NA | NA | TGTGCCAGCAGTTACTCGGAGGGGAGTGAGCAGTTCTTC | CASSYSEGSEQFF
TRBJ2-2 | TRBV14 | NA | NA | TGTGCCAGCAGCCAAGCGTCGACCGGGGAGCTGTTTTTT | CASSQASTGELFF
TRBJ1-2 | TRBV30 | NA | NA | TGTGCCTGGAGTGGGCGGGGTCCAATACGTGGCTACACCTTC | CAWSGRGPIRGYTF
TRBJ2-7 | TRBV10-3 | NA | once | TGTGCCATCACCCCGGACATATCCTACGAGCAGTACTTC | CAITPDISYEQYF
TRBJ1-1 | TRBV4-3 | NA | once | TGCGCCAGCAGCCTCGGTAGTGGCGAGAACACTGAAGCTTTCTTT | CASSLGSGENTEAFF
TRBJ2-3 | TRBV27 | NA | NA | TGTGCCAGCAGTTTACCAGGGGCTACTACGCAGTATTTT | CASSLPGATTQYF
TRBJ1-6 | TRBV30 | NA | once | TGTGCCTGGGGGACGGAGGTCAATAATTCACCCCTCCACTTT | CAWGTEVNNSPLHF
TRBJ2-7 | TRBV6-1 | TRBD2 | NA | TGTGCCAGTTTCTCGGGGGGGATTTACGAGCAGTACTTC | CASFSGGIYEQYF
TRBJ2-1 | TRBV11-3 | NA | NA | TGTGCCAGCAGCTTCAGGGAACTAGTTGATGAGCAGTTCTTC | CASSFRELVDEQFF
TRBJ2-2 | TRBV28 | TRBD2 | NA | TGTGCCAGCAGCCCACTTTTTAGCGGGGGCACCGGGGAGCTGTTTTTT | CASSPLFSGGTGELFF
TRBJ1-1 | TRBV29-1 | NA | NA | TGCAGCGTTGATTCCCCAGCAAACACTGAAGCTTTCTTT | CSVDSPANTEAFF
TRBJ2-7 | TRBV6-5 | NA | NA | TGTGCCAGCTACGACACTTACGAGCAGTACTTC | CASYDTYEQYF
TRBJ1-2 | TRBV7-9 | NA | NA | TGTGCCAGCAGCTTACCCGAAGTGGGCTACACCTTC | CASSLPEVGYTF
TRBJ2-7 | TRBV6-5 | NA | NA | TGTGCCAGCAGTTACATACAGGGCCACGAGCAGTACTTC | CASSYIQGHEQYF
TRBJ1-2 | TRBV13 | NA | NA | TGTGCCAGCAGCTTAGGCCTATTTGGGCAGCCTTCGGAAGGCTACACCTTC | CASSLGLFGQPSEGYTF
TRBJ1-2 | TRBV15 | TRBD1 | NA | TGTGCCACCAGCAGAGGGACAGGGCGAAAGGGTGGCTACACCTTC | CATSRGTGRKGGYTF
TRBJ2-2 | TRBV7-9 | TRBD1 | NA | TGTGCCAGCAGCTTTACAGGGGGCATCCACCGGGAGCTGTTTTTT | CASSFTGGIHRELFF
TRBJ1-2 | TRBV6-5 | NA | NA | TGTGCCACCCGCACGGGGGCTTGGGGGAACTATGGCTACACCTTC | CATRTGAWGNYGYTF
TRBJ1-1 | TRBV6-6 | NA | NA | TGTGCCAGCAGTTACTCGAGGGAAAGGACTGAAGCTTTCTTT | CASSYSRERTEAFF
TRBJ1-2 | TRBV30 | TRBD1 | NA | TGTGCCTGGAGTCACCGATCCGGGACAGGGATCTATGGCTACACCTTC | CAWSHRSGTGIYGYTF
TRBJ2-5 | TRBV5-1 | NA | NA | TGCGCCAGCAGCCTACTCCCCCGACAACGGGAGACCCAGTACTTC | CASSLLPRQRETQYF
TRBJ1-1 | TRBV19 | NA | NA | TGTGCCAGTAGTATGGCGAGAAACACTGAAGCTTTCTTT | CASSMARNTEAFF
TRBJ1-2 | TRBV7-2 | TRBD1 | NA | TGTGCCAGCAGGTCGGGACAGGCCCTCGGCTACACCTTC | CASRSGQALGYTF
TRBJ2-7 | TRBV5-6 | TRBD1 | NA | TGTGCCAGCAGCTCTCGGACAGGGCCCTACGAGCAGTACTTC | CASSSRTGPYEQYF
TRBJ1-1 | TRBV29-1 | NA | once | TGCAGCGTTGTGCGGCTTGAAGCTTTCTTT | CSVVRLEAFF
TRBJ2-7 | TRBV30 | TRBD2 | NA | TGTGCCTGGAATCCCGGGGGGACCTACGAGCAGTACTTC | CAWNPGGTYEQYF
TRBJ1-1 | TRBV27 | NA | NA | TGTGCCAGCAGTTTGACGGCCCCAGGAGGGGCGACTTGGAACACTGAAGCTTTCTTT | CASSLTAPGGATWNTEAFF
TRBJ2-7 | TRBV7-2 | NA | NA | TGTGCCAGCAGCTTGACAAGATCCTACGAGCAGTACTTC | CASSLTRSYEQYF
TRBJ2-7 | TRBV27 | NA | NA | TGTGCCAGCAGATACAGGGACCCCTCCTACGAGCAGTACTTC | CASRYRDPSYEQYF
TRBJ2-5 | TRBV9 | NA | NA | TGTGCCAGCAGCGTAGAGGGGGGGGCAGGCCAAGAGACCCAGTACTTC | CASSVEGGAGQETQYF
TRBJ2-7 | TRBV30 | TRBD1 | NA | TGTGCCTGGAGCCGGGGACAGGGAATCTACGAGCAGTACTTC | CAWSRGQGIYEQYF
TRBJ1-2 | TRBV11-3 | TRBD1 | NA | TGTGCCAGCAGCTTAGTGTACGGGGACAGGGCCGATTTC | CASSLVYGDRADF
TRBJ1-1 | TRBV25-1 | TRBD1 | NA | TGTGCCAGCAGTATCAACAGGGGGGTCATGAACACTGAAGCTTTCTTT | CASSINRGVMNTEAFF
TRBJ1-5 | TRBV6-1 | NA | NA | TGTGCCAGCAGTGAAACAGGGTTGGGCAATCAGCCCCAGCATTTT | CASSETGLGNQPQHF
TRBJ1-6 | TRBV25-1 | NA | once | TGTGCCAGCAGTGAATATTGGCAGCAAGATTCACCCCTCCACTTT | CASSEYWQQDSPLHF
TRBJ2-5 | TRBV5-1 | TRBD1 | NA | TGCGCCAGCGCGAGGACAGGGGGCTTCTTGGAGACCCAGTACTTC | CASARTGGFLETQYF
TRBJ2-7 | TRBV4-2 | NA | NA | TGTGCCAGCAGCACGGGCTGGGGGTCCCTCTACGAGCAGTACTTC | CASSTGWGSLYEQYF
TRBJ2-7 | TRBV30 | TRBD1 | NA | TGTGCCTGGAGTCGGGACAGGCCGCTCGAGCAGTACTTC | CAWSRDRPLEQYF
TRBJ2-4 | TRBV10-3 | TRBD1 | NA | TGTGCTTCCCGTCCTACAGGGGAAGGAAACATTCAGTACTTC | CASRPTGEGNIQYF
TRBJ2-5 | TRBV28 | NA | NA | TGTGCCAGCAGTAGGATCCAGGGGAGGCAGACCCAGTACTTC | CASSRIQGRQTQYF